The clone carrying this T cell receptor (beta chain) was counted only a few times. Its antigen is as yet unknown. These data originate in a study of cytomegalovirus exposure and HLA in healthy donors. Overall study context: In an earlier analysis, 90 million to 130 million unique TCR beta sequences were found from some 170 million T cells. Study findings and constraints: The classifier reportedly diagnosed cytomegalovirus status with high specificity and sensitivity. According to a later analysis, most TCR beta chains associated with CMV appeared HLA-restricted. Rare TCR sequences dominated, though some public TCRs recurred in many donors.

The primer mix had 60 Vbeta and 13 Jbeta primers. Here immunoSEQ multiplex PCR was the method, and the copy in TCRdb shows in-frame clones only, minus some. Of around 150,000 clones listed, 65% to 85% are singletons. Sequenced sample: PBMCs. This TCR was recovered from a male donor in good health and CMV-seronegative.

In DNA form, the CDR3 reads TGTGCCAGCAGCGTAGTGACTAGCGGAGAACTCACAGATACGCAGTATTTT. It codes for CASSVVTSGELTDTQYF. This chain connects TRBV9 to TRBJ2-3, with 9 bases matching TRBD2. The CDR3 length is 17 residues. V gave up 0 bases and J gave up 2 bases; unmatched junction bases: 7. Germline V gives CDR1 SGDLS, CDR2 YYNGEE.